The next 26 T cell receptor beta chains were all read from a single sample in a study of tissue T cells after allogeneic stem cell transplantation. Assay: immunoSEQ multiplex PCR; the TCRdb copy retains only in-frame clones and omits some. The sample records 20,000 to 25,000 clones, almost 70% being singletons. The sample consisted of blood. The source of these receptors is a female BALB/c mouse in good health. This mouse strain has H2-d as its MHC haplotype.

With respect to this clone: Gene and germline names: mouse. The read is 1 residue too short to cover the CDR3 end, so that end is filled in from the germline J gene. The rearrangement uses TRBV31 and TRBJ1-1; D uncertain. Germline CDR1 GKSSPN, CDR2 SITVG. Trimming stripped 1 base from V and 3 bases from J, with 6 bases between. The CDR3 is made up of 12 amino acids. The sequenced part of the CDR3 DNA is TGTGCCTGGAGTCCCGGGGACACAGAAGTCTTC. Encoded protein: CAWSPGDTEVF. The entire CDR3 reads CAWSPGDTEVFF.

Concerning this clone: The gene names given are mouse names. Partial CDR3 DNA: TGTGCCAGCGGGGGGGACAGGGCAAACACCGGGCAGCTCTAC. Translated: CASGGDRANTGQLY. From start to end, the CDR3 is CASGGDRANTGQLYF. The gene calls are TRBV13-2 and TRBJ2-2; TRBD1 matches at 9 bases. The sequenced fragment ends 1 residue before the CDR3 boundary, so the rest is inferred from the germline J gene. V gave up 5 bases and J gave up 0 bases; unmatched junction bases: 2. Germline assignment: CDR1 NNHNN and CDR2 SYGAGS (reference sequence). The CDR3 sequence is 15 residues long.

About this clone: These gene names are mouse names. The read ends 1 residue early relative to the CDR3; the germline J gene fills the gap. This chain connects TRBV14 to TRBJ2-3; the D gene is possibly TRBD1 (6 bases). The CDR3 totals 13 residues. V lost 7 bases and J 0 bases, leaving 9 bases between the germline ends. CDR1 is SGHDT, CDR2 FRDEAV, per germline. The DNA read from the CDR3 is TGTGCCAGCGGACAGTTTAGTGCAGAAACGCTGTAT. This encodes CASGQFSAETLY. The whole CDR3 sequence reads CASGQFSAETLYF.

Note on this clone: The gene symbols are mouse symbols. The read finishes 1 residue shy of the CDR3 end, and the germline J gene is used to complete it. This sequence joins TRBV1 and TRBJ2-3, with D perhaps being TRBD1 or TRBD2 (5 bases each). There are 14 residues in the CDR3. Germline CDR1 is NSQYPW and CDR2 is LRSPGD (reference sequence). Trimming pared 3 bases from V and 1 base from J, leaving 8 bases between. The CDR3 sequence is CTCSAGLGAETLYF. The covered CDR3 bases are TGCACCTGCAGTGCGGGGCTCGGTGCAGAAACGCTGTAT.

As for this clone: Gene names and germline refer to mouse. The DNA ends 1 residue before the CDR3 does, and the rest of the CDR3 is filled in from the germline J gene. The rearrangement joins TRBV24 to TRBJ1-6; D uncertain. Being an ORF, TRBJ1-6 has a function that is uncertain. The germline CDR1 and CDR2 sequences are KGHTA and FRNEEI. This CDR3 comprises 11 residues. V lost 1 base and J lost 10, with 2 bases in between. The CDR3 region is CASSLFSPLYF. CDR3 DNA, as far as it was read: TGTGCCAGCAGTCTGTTCTCGCCCCTCTAC.

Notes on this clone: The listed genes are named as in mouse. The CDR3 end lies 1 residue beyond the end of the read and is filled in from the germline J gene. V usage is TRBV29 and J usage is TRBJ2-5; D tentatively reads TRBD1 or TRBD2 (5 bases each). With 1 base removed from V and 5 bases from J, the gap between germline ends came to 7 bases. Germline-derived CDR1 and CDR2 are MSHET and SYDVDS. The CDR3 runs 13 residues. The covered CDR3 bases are TGTGCTAGCAGTTTATACGGGGGAGACACCCAGTAC. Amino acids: CASSLYGGDTQY. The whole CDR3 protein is CASSLYGGDTQYF.

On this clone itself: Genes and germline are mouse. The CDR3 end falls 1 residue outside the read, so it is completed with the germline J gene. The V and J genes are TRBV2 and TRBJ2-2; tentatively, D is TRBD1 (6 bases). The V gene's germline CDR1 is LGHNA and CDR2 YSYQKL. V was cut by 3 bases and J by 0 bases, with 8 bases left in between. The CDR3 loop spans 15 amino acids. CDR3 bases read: TGTGCCAGCAGCCAGGGACATCCAAACACCGGGCAGCTCTAC. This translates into CASSQGHPNTGQLY. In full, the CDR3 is CASSQGHPNTGQLYF. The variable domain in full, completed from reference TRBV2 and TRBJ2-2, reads DPKIIQKPKYLVAVTGSEKILICEQYLGHNAMYWYRQSAKKPLEFMFSYSYQKLMDNQTASSRFQPQSSKKNHLDLQITALKPDDSATYFCASSQGHPNTGQLYFGEGSKLTVL.

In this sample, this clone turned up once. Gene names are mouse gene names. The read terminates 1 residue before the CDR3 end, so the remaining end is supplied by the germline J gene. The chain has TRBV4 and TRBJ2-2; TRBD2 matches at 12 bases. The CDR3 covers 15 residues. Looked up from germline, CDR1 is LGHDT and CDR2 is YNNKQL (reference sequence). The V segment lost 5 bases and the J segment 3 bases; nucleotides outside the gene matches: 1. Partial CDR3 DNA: TGTGCCAGCAGCCGGGACTGGGGGGACACCGGGCAGCTCTAC. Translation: CASSRDWGDTGQLY. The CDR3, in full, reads CASSRDWGDTGQLYF.

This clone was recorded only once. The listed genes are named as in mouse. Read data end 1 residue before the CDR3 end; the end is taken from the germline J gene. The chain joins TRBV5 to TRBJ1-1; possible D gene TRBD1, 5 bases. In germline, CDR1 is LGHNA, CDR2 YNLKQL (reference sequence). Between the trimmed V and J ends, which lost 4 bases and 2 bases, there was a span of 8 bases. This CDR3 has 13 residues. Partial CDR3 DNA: TGTGCCAGCAGCCCCCGGGACAACACAGAAGTCTTC. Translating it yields CASSPRDNTEVF. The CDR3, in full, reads CASSPRDNTEVFF.

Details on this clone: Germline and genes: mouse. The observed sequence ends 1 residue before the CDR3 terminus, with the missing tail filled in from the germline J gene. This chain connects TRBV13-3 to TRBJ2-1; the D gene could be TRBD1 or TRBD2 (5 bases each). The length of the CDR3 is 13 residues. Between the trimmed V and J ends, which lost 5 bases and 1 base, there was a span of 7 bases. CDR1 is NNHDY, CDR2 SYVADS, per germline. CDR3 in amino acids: CASSRDNYAEQFF. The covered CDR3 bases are TGTGCCAGCAGCCGGGACAACTATGCTGAGCAGTTC.

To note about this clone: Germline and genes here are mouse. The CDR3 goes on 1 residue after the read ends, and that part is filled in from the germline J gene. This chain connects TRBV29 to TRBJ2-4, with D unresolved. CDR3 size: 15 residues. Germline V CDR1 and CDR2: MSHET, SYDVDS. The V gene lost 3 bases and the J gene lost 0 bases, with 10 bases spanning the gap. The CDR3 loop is CASSFLTTSQNTLYF. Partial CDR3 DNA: TGTGCTAGCAGTTTCCTGACAACTAGTCAAAACACCTTGTAC. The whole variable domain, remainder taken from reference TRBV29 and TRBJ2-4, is DMKVTQMPRYLIKRMGENVLLECGQDMSHETMYWYRQDPGLGLQLIYISYDVDSNSEGDIPKGYRVSRKKREHFSLILDSAKTNQTSVYFCASSFLTTSQNTLYFGAGTRLSVL.

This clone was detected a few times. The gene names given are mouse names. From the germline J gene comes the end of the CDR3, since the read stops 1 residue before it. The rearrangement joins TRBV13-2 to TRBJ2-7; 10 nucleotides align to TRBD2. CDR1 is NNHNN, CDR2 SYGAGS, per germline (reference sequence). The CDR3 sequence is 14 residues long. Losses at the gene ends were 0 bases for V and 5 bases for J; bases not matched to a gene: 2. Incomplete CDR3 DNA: TGTGCCAGCGGTGATGCAGGGACTGGGGATGAACAGTAC. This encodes CASGDAGTGDEQY. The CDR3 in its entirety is CASGDAGTGDEQYF.

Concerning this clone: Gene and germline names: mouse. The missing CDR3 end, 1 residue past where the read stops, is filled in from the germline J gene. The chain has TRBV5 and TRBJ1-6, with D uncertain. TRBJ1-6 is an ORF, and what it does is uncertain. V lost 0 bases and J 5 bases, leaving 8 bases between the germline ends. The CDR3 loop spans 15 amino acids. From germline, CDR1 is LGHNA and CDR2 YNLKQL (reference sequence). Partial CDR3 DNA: TGTGCCAGCAGCCAAGATTCGGCAGATAATTCGCCCCTCTAC. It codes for CASSQDSADNSPLY. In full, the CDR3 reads CASSQDSADNSPLYF.

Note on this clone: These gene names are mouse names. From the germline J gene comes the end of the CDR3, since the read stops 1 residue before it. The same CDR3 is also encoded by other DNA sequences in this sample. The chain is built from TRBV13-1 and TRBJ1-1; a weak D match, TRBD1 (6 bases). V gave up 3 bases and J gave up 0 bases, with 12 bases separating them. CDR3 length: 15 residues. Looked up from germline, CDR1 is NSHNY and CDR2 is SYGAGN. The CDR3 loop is CASSGQDLANTEVFF. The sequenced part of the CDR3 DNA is TGTGCCAGCAGTGGACAGGATCTTGCAAACACAGAAGTCTTC.

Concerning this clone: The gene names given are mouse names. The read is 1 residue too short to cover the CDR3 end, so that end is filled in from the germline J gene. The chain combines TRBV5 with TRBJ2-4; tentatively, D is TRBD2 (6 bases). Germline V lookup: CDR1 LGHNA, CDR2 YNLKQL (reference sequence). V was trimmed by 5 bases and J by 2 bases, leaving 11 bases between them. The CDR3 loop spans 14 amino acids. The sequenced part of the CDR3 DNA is TGTGCCAGCAGCTCCGACTGGATTCAAAACACCTTGTAC. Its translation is CASSSDWIQNTLY. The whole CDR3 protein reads CASSSDWIQNTLYF.

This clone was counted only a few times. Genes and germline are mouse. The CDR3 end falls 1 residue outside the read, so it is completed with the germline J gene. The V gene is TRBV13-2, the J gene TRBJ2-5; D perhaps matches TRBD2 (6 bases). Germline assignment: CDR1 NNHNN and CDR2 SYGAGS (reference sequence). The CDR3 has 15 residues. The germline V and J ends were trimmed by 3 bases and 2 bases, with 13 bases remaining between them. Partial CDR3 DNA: TGTGCCAGCGGTGTCTCAACTGGGTTCCAAGACACCCAGTAC. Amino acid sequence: CASGVSTGFQDTQY. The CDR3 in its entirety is CASGVSTGFQDTQYF.

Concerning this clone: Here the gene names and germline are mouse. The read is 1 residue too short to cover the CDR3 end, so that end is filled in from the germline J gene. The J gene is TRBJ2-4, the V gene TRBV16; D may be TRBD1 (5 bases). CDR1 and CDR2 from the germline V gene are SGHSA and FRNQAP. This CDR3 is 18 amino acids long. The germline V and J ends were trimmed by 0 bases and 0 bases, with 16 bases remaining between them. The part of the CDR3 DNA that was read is TGTGCAAGCAGCTTAGAAATTCCCCCCGACAGTAGTCAAAACACCTTGTAC. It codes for CASSLEIPPDSSQNTLY. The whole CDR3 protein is CASSLEIPPDSSQNTLYF. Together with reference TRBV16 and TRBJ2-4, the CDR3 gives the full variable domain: NAGVIQTPRHKVTGKGQEATLWCEPISGHSAVFWYRQTIVQGLEFLTYFRNQAPIDDSGMPKERFSAQMPNQSHSTLKIQSTQPQDSAVYLCASSLEIPPDSSQNTLYFGAGTRLSVL.

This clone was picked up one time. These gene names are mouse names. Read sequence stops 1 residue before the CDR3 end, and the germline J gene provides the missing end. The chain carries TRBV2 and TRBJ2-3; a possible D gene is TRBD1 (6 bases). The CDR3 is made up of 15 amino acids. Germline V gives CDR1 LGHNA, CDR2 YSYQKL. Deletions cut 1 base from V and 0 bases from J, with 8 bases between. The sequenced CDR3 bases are TGTGCCAGCAGCCAAGGGACAGCTAGTGCAGAAACGCTGTAT. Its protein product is CASSQGTASAETLY. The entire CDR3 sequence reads CASSQGTASAETLYF.

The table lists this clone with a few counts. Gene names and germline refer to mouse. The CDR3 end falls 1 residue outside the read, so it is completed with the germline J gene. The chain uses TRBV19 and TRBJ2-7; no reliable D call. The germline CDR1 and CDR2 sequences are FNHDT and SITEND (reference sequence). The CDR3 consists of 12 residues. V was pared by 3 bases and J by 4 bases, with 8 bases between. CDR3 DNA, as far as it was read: TGTGCCAGCAGTACCCCAGGTTATGAACAGTAC. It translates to CASSTPGYEQY. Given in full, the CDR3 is CASSTPGYEQYF. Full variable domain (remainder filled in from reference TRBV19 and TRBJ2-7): GGIITQTPKFLIGQEGQKLTLKCQQNFNHDTMYWYRQDSGKGLRLIYYSITENDLQKGDLSEGYDASREKKSSFSLTVTSAQKNEMAVFLCASSTPGYEQYFGPGTRLTVL.

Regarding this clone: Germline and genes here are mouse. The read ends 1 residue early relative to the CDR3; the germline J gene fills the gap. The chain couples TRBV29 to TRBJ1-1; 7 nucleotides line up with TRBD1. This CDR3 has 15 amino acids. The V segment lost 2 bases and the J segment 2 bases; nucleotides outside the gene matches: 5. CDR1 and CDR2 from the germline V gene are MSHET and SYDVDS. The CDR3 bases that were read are TGTGCTAGCAGTTTACTCCAGGGGGGCAACACAGAAGTCTTC. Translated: CASSLLQGGNTEVF. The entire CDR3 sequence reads CASSLLQGGNTEVFF.

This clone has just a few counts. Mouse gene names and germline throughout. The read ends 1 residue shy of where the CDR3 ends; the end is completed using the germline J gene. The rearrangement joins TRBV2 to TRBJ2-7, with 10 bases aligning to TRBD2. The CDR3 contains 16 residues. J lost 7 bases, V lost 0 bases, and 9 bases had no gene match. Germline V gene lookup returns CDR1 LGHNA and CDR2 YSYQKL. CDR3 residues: CASSQEGAGGAREQYF. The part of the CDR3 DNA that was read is TGTGCCAGCAGCCAAGAAGGCGCTGGGGGGGCGAGGGAACAGTAC.

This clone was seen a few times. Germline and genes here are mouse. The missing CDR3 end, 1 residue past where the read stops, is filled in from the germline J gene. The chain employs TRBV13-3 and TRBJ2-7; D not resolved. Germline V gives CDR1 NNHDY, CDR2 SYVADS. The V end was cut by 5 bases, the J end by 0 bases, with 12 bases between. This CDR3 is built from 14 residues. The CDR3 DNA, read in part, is TGTGCCAGCAGACCCACGCGAAGCTCCTATGAACAGTAC. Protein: CASRPTRSSYEQY. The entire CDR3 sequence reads CASRPTRSSYEQYF.

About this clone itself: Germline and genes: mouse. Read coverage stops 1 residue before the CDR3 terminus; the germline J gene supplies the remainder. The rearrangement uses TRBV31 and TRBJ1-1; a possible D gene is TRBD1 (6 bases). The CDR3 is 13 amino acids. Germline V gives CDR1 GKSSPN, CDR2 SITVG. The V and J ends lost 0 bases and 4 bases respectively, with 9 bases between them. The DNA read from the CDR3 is TGTGCCTGGAGTCTGGGGGCGGGCACAGAAGTCTTC. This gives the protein CAWSLGAGTEVF. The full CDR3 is CAWSLGAGTEVFF.

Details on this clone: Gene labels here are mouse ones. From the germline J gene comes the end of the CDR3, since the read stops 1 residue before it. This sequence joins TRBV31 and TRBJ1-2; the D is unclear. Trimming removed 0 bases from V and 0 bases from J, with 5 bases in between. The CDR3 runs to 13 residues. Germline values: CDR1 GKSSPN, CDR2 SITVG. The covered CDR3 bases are TGTGCCTGGAGTCTAGGAGCAAACTCCGACTACACC. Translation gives CAWSLGANSDYT. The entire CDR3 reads CAWSLGANSDYTF.

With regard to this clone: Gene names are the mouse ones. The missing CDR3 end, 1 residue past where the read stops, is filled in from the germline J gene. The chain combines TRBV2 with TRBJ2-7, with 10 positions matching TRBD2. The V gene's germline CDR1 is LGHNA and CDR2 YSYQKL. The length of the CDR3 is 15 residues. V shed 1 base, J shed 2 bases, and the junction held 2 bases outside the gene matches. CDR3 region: CASSQGGLGTYEQYF. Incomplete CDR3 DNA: TGTGCCAGCAGCCAAGGGGGACTGGGGACCTATGAACAGTAC.

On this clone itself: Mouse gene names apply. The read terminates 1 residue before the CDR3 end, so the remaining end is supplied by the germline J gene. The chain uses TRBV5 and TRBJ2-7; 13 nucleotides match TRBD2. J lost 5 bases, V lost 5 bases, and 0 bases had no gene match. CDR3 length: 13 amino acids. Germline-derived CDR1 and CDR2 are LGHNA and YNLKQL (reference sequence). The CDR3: CASSGTGGDEQYF. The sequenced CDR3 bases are TGTGCCAGCAGCGGGACTGGGGGGGATGAACAGTAC.